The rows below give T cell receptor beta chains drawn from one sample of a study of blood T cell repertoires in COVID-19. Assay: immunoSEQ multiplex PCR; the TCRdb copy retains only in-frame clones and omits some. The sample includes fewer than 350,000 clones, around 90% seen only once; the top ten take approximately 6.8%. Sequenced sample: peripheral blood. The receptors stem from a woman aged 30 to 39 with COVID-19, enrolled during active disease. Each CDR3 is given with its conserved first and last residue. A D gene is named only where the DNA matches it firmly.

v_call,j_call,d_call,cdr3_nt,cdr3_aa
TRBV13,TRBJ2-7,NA,TGTGCCAGCAGCTTAGAAGGGGGCTACGAGCAGTACTTC,CASSLEGGYEQYF
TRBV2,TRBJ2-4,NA,TGTGCCAGCAGTGAAGCGATAGCCCGACTACAGGGGAGGCTAGACTTC,CASSEAIARLQGRLDF
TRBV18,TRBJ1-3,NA,TGTGCCAGCTCACCCCGTGGTGGGCTAATAAACTCTGGAAACACCATATATTTT,CASSPRGGLINSGNTIYF
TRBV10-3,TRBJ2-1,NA,TGTGCCATCAACCCCAGGACTGAGGATGAGCAGTTCTTC,CAINPRTEDEQFF
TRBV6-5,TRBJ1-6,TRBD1,TGTGCCAGCAGTTCGGGACAGGGGAGAGGATCACCCCTCCACTTT,CASSSGQGRGSPLHF
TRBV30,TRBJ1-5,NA,TGTGCCTGGAGTGAAGTGGAGGGAGATCAGCCCCAGCATTTT,CAWSEVEGDQPQHF
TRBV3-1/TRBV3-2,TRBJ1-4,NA,TGTGCCAGCAGATTAAACCAGGGAAGTACCGGAAAACTGTTTTTT,CASRLNQGSTGKLFF
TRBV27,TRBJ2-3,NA,TGTGCCAGCAGTTCAGGGCCAGATACGCAGTATTTT,CASSSGPDTQYF
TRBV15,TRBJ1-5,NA,TGTGCCACCAGCAGAGATTCCGGGAGGGATCAGCCCCAGCATTTT,CATSRDSGRDQPQHF
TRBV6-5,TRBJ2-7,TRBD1,TGTGCCAGCAGCACCACCAGCGACAGGGGGTGGGAGCAGTACTTC,CASSTTSDRGWEQYF
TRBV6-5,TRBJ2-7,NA,TGTGCCAGCAGTTACTCGGTGGCTAGCTACGAGCAGTACTTC,CASSYSVASYEQYF